The rows below give T cell receptor beta chains drawn from one sample of a study of Ad26.COV2.S vaccination and SARS-CoV-2 variants. Profiled with immunoSEQ multiplex PCR; TCRdb holds only in-frame clones, not every one. Found here are hundreds of thousands of clones, roughly 90% of them singletons; the top ten hold about 1.5%. The sequenced sample was peripheral blood, obtained in a trial of Ad26.COV2.S vaccine versus placebo. These receptors were taken from a person between 18 and 65 years old who received the Ad26.COV2.S COVID-19 vaccine or a placebo. The CDR3 runs from the conserved cysteine through the conserved F or W. Fields, in order: J gene, clone size, V gene, D gene, CDR3 protein, CDR3 DNA. D genes are given only for firm matches. For some rows the clone size is stated as once, few or many, or as a class when expanded; others skip it.

TRBJ1-2,-,TRBV18,TRBD1,CASSQGARSYGYTF,TGTGCCAGCTCGCAGGGGGCGCGGAGCTATGGCTACACCTTC
TRBJ2-1,-,TRBV11-3,TRBD2,CASSLAGTSGKHEQFF,TGTGCCAGCAGCTTGGCCGGGACTAGCGGGAAGCATGAGCAGTTCTTC
TRBJ2-2,once,TRBV5-8,TRBD1,CASRQGGTGELFF,TGTGCCAGCCGACAGGGGGGCACCGGGGAGCTGTTTTTT
TRBJ1-2,-,TRBV29-1,-,CSVVGGEANYGYTF,TGCAGCGTTGTGGGCGGCGAAGCTAACTATGGCTACACCTTC
TRBJ2-7,-,TRBV2,-,CASTVGQTLSYEQYF,TGTGCCAGCACCGTTGGACAGACCCTCTCCTACGAGCAGTACTTC
TRBJ2-5,-,TRBV5-1,-,CASSFAQGTPETQYF,TGCGCCAGCAGCTTCGCGCAGGGGACACCAGAGACCCAGTACTTC
TRBJ1-5,few,TRBV2,-,CASSEDSNSNQPQHF,TGTGCCAGCAGTGAAGACAGTAATAGCAATCAGCCCCAGCATTTT
TRBJ1-5,-,TRBV7-9,-,CASSLDGQPQHF,TGTGCCAGCAGCTTAGACGGCCAGCCCCAGCATTTT
TRBJ1-1,few,TRBV27,-,CASSSPAGTTEAFF,TGTGCCAGCAGTTCCCCCGCGGGGACCACTGAAGCTTTCTTT
TRBJ2-1,-,TRBV5-4,TRBD1,CASSQGQVFNEQFF,TGTGCCAGCAGCCAGGGACAGGTATTCAATGAGCAGTTCTTC
TRBJ2-5,-,TRBV30,-,CAWRGKTQETQYF,TGTGCCTGGAGGGGGAAGACCCAAGAGACCCAGTACTTC
TRBJ2-1,once,TRBV24-1,-,CATSRDPGNEQFF,TGTGCCACAAGCCGGGACCCCGGGAATGAGCAGTTCTTC
TRBJ2-7,-,TRBV2,-,CASSVVLSYEQYF,TGTGCCAGCAGTGTTGTTCTGTCCTACGAGCAGTACTTC
TRBJ1-3,-,TRBV18,TRBD1,CASSPERNPRGSGNTIYF,TGTGCCAGCTCACCAGAACGTAACCCCAGGGGGTCTGGAAACACCATATATTTT
TRBJ2-1,-,TRBV19,TRBD2,CASSIDLGLAGRSSYNEQFF,TGTGCCAGTAGTATAGATTTAGGGCTAGCGGGACGGAGCTCCTACAATGAGCAGTTCTTC
TRBJ1-1,-,TRBV11-2,-,CASSTSGRDFSEAFF,TGTGCCAGCAGCACGTCCGGGAGAGACTTTTCTGAAGCTTTCTTT
TRBJ2-7,once,TRBV19,-,CASSEGQLGIYEQYF,TGTGCCAGTAGTGAAGGACAGCTTGGGATCTACGAGCAGTACTTC
TRBJ2-1,-,TRBV6-2/TRBV6-3,TRBD1,CASSYDRGPYNEQFF,TGTGCCAGCAGTTACGACAGGGGACCCTACAATGAGCAGTTCTTC
TRBJ2-3,-,TRBV5-8,TRBD2,CASSFTGTSGTDTQYF,TGTGCCAGCAGCTTTACCGGGACTAGCGGCACAGATACGCAGTATTTT
TRBJ1-1,-,TRBV3-1/TRBV3-2,-,CASNGGDYTEAFF,TGTGCCAGCAATGGAGGGGACTACACTGAAGCTTTCTTT
TRBJ1-1,-,TRBV30,-,CAWSASMNTEAFF,TGTGCCTGGAGTGCCTCGATGAACACTGAAGCTTTCTTT
TRBJ2-7,-,TRBV6-2/TRBV6-3,-,CASSYSGFGGSLPYEQYF,TGTGCCAGCAGTTACAGTGGGTTCGGAGGGAGTCTACCGTACGAGCAGTACTTC
TRBJ2-3,-,TRBV6-4,-,CASSKRNQVTDTQYF,TGTGCCAGCAGTAAAAGGAATCAGGTGACAGATACGCAGTATTTT
TRBJ2-6,-,TRBV5-1,TRBD1,CASSLPGQSSGANVLTF,TGCGCCAGCAGCCTGCCGGGACAGTCCTCTGGGGCCAACGTCCTGACTTTC
TRBJ2-1,many,TRBV4-3,TRBD2,CASSQGTSGGYNEQFF,TGCGCCAGCAGCCAAGGGACTAGCGGGGGGTACAATGAGCAGTTCTTC
TRBJ2-2,-,TRBV12-5,-,CASGLGQKGETGAGELFF,TGTGCTAGTGGTTTGGGACAAAAGGGGGAGACGGGCGCCGGGGAGCTGTTTTTT
TRBJ2-2,-,TRBV12-5,-,CASGLLGGYQTGELFF,TGTGCTAGTGGTTTGCTCGGCGGGTACCAAACCGGGGAGCTGTTTTTT
TRBJ2-1,-,TRBV5-1,-,CASSAQGAYVNEQFF,TGCGCCAGCAGCGCACAGGGAGCCTACGTCAATGAGCAGTTCTTC
TRBJ2-1,-,TRBV12-3/TRBV12-4,-,CASSFTGFNEQFF,TGTGCCAGCAGTTTTACGGGTTTCAATGAGCAGTTCTTC
TRBJ2-5,-,TRBV27,-,CASSPTPYQETQYF,TGTGCCAGCAGTCCGACACCGTACCAAGAGACCCAGTACTTC
TRBJ1-2,-,TRBV7-9,-,CASSFGEVDYGYTF,TGTGCCAGCAGCTTCGGGGAGGTCGATTATGGCTACACCTTC
TRBJ1-5,once,TRBV15,-,CATSLRRQGPMPQHF,TGTGCCACCAGCCTGAGGAGGCAGGGGCCTATGCCCCAGCATTTT
TRBJ1-5,-,TRBV19,-,CASSIERRTNQPQHF,TGTGCCAGTAGTATAGAGCGCAGGACGAATCAGCCCCAGCATTTT
TRBJ2-3,once,TRBV18,TRBD2,CASSPRLAGPGTDTQYF,TGTGCCAGCTCACCACGACTAGCGGGGCCGGGGACAGATACGCAGTATTTT
TRBJ1-4,-,TRBV6-5,-,CASSLTAEKLFF,TGTGCCAGCAGCCTTACGGCGGAAAAACTGTTTTTT
TRBJ1-3,-,TRBV2,TRBD1,CATHRGSGNTIYF,TGTGCCACCCACAGGGGCTCTGGAAACACCATATATTTT
TRBJ1-1,-,TRBV6-4,-,CAGMTAMNTEAFF,TGTGCCGGGATGACGGCCATGAACACTGAAGCTTTCTTT
TRBJ1-2,-,TRBV18,-,CASSPTRGGYGYTF,TGTGCCAGCTCACCCACAAGGGGGGGCTATGGCTACACCTTC